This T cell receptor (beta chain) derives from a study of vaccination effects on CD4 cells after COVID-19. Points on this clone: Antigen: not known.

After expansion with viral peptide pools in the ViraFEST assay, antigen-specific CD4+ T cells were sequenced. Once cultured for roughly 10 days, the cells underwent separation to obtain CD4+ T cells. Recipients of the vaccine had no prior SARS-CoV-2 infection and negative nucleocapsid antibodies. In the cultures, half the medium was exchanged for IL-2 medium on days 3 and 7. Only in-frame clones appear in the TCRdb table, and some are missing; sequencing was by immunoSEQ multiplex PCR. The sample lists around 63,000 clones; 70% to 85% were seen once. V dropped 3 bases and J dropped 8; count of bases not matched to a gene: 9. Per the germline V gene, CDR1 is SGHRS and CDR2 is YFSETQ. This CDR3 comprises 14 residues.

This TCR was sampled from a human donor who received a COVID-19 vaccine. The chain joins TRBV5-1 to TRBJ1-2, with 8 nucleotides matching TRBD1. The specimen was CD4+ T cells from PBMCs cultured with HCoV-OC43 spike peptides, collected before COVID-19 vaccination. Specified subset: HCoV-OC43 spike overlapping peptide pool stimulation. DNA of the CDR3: TGCGCCAGCAGCTACGGGTTACAGGGGGAGGGCTACACCTTC. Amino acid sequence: CASSYGLQGEGYTF.